This section outlines one T cell receptor (beta chain) sequence together with its context. The antigen is unknown. These data are taken from a study of shared clonotypes between healthy human individuals. This CDR3 comprises 16 residues. V was trimmed by 3 bases and J by 6 bases, leaving 18 bases between them. Germline CDR1 LGHNT, CDR2 FRNRAP. Overall study results and limits: Exclusively blood specimens were collected; tissue repertoires likely differ. There were few donors, and this limited the genetic and exposure-history diversity represented.

This was a deep-level run. The data were produced by immunoSEQ multiplex PCR, yet TCRdb's version contains in-frame clones alone and is incomplete. The sample lists approximately 2.1 million clones, more than 85% occurring once. The source of this sequence is a young man in good health. Some clones in this sample may be carry-over from other donors' samples. Sequencing was performed on naive CD4+ T cells from PBMCs. Subset described: CD45RA+ positively selected. The chain combines TRBV12-5 with TRBJ2-1; D could derive from TRBD1 or TRBD2 (5 bases each). The CDR3 is CASGLFEVGVRNEQFF. CDR3 DNA sequence: TGTGCTAGTGGTTTATTTGAGGTGGGGGTGCGCAATGAGCAGTTCTTC.